What follows are 21 T cell receptor beta chains derived from one specimen sequenced in a study of beta chain features in type 1 diabetes. Study-wide results and caveats: Moderately but significantly shorter TCRB CDR3s were found in Type 1 diabetes patients in all four CD4+ subsets.

No antigen has been identified for these receptors. Isolated RNA was reverse transcribed in full, so expressed TCRB transcripts were sequenced. Assay: immunoSEQ multiplex PCR; the TCRdb copy retains only in-frame clones and omits some. The sample lists 600,000 to 750,000 clones; over 10% were seen once. The sequencing input was naive CD4+ T cells from blood. These receptors were taken from a man aged 25 to 40 with type 1 diabetes.

This clone has more than one count but fewer than ten. The rearrangement links TRBV4-3 to TRBJ2-6, with D possibly being TRBD1 (5 bases). V lost 4 bases and J lost 0, with 10 bases in between. CDR1 is LGHNA and CDR2 is YSLEER in the germline V gene. This CDR3 has 16 amino acids. The DNA for the CDR3 is TGCGCCAGCAGCCCCAGGGCGGACTCTGGGGCCAACGTCCTGACTTTC. Translating it yields CASSPRADSGANVLTF.

The rearrangement uses TRBV7-2 and TRBJ1-4, with D unresolved. V dropped 1 base and J dropped 7 bases, with 4 bases sitting between them. This CDR3 region has 12 residues. Germline values: CDR1 SGHTA, CDR2 FQGNSA. The chain's CDR3 is CASSLVSEKLFF. The CDR3 DNA reads as TGTGCCAGCAGCTTAGTCAGTGAAAAACTGTTTTTT.

The chain couples TRBV5-1 to TRBJ1-5; 8 bases fit TRBD1. Germline-derived CDR1 and CDR2 are SGHRS and YFSETQ. V was pared by 0 bases and J by 1 base, with 3 bases of the junction left unmatched. This CDR3 is 16 amino acids long. In DNA, the CDR3 is TGCGCCAGCAGCTTGGATGGACAGGGAAGCAATCAGCCCCAGCATTTT. This sequence encodes CASSLDGQGSNQPQHF.

V and J are TRBV7-6 and TRBJ1-2; unclear D gene. The ends were cut back, 2 bases at V and 8 bases at J, with 6 bases in the middle. The germline gives CDR1 SGHVS, CDR2 FNYEAQ. This CDR3 contains 11 residues. Here the CDR3 reads CASSLNAGYTF. The CDR3, as DNA: TGTGCCAGCAGCTTAAATGCAGGCTACACCTTC.

This chain uses TRBV5-1 with TRBJ1-2; TRBD1 might be the D (6 bases). V dropped 8 bases and J dropped 5 bases, with 13 bases sitting between them. Germline values: CDR1 SGHRS, CDR2 YFSETQ. The CDR3 runs to 12 residues. The CDR3 nucleotides are TGCGCCAGTCACAGGGAGGGGTATGGCTACACCTTC. This translates into CASHREGYGYTF. Full variable domain (rest looked up from reference TRBV5-1 and TRBJ1-2): KAGVTQTPRYLIKTRGQQVTLSCSPISGHRSVSWYQQTPGQGLQFLFEYFSETQRNKGNFPGRFSGRQFSNSRSEMNVSTLELGDSALYLCASHREGYGYTFGSGTRLTVV.

This clone came up a few times. The gene calls are TRBV30 and TRBJ2-7; 8 positions agree with TRBD1. Germline loops: CDR1 GTSNPN, CDR2 SVGIG (reference sequence). The CDR3 has 12 amino acids. Losses at the gene ends were 2 bases for V and 6 bases for J; bases not matched to a gene: 3. This CDR3 is CAWSQTGGEQYF. CDR3 in DNA: TGTGCCTGGAGTCAAACAGGGGGCGAGCAGTACTTC.

This clone has just a few counts. This sample also contains other DNA sequences that code for the same CDR3. The chain is built from TRBV9 and TRBJ2-2, with 7 nucleotides matching TRBD1. The CDR3 length is 15 residues. Losses at the gene ends were 0 bases for V and 4 bases for J; bases not matched to a gene: 3. CDR1 and CDR2 (germline): SGDLS, YYNGEE. CDR3 DNA sequence: TGTGCCAGCAGCGTAGGGACAGGCGGCACCGGGGAGCTGTTTTTT. Translated, it gives CASSVGTGGTGELFF. Using reference TRBV9 and TRBJ2-2 for the parts outside the CDR3, the full variable domain is DSGVTQTPKHLITATGQRVTLRCSPRSGDLSVYWYQQSLDQGLQFLIQYYNGEERAKGNILERFSAQQFPDLHSELNLSSLELGDSALYFCASSVGTGGTGELFFGEGSRLTVL.

Concerning this clone: The identical CDR3 is also encoded by other nucleotide sequences in the sample. CDR3 amino acids: CASSSGDSSASTDTQYF. The CDR3 DNA reads as TGTGCCAGCAGCTCAGGGGACAGTTCCGCTAGCACAGATACGCAGTATTTT. The gene calls are TRBV11-3 and TRBJ2-3; 7 nucleotides line up with TRBD1. The CDR3 has 17 residues. V lost 4 bases to trimming and J lost 0 bases; unmatched junction nucleotides: 10. Germline CDR1 and CDR2: SGHNT and YENEEA.

The chain combines TRBV28 with TRBJ1-2; the D gene is possibly TRBD1 (5 bases). V lost 5 bases and J lost 3, with 16 bases in between. Germline CDR1 reads MDHEN; CDR2 reads SYDVKM. The CDR3 is 15 amino acids. In DNA, the CDR3 is TGTGCCAGCAGTCGAACAGGACTAGGGGACTATGGCTACACCTTC. Protein: CASSRTGLGDYGYTF.

CDR3 DNA: TGTGCCAGCAGTGGATCTCAACAGGGGGCGTATGAAAAACTGTTTTTT. Protein product: CASSGSQQGAYEKLFF. The chain carries TRBV6-1 and TRBJ1-4, with 9 bases fitting TRBD1. The germline V gene has CDR1 MNHNS and CDR2 SASEGT. V dropped 4 bases and J dropped 6; count of bases not matched to a gene: 9. This CDR3 is built from 16 residues.

V gene TRBV7-2 combines with J gene TRBJ1-2; 7 bases are shared with TRBD1. Germline trimming cut 2 bases from V and 2 bases from J; bases unmatched to any gene: 5. CDR1 is SGHTA, CDR2 FQGNSA, per germline. This CDR3 contains 15 residues. In DNA form, the CDR3 reads TGTGCCAGCAGCTTAACCGAGGGGGCGAACTATGGCTACACCTTC. This codes for CASSLTEGANYGYTF.

There are a few counts of this clone. The chain has TRBV19 and TRBJ1-3; 9 positions match TRBD1. The CDR3 extends over 16 amino acids. Germline V CDR1 and CDR2: LNHDA, SQIVND (reference sequence). V shed 7 bases, J shed 1 base, and the junction held 8 bases outside the gene matches. The chain's CDR3 is CASTVDRGSSGNTIYF. In DNA form, the CDR3 reads TGTGCCAGTACGGTGGACAGGGGTTCATCTGGAAACACCATATATTTT.

The rearrangement links TRBV28 to TRBJ2-1; TRBD1 matches 7 bases. Germline assignment: CDR1 MDHEN and CDR2 SYDVKM. The trim removed 2 bases at V and 6 bases at J, leaving 1 base unmatched. The CDR3 has 13 amino acids. The CDR3 region has the DNA TGTGCCAGCAGTTTAAGACAGGGCAATGAGCAGTTCTTC. Protein sequence: CASSLRQGNEQFF.

This chain joins TRBV6-6 and TRBJ1-6; D is undetermined. Germline V gene lookup returns CDR1 MNHNY and CDR2 SVGAGI (reference sequence). V was cut by 6 bases and J by 6 bases, with 9 bases left in between. The CDR3 consists of 13 residues. In nucleotides, the CDR3 is TGTGCCAGCAGCGGGGAGTTTAATTCACCCCTCCACTTT. Translation: CASSGEFNSPLHF.

V usage is TRBV6-5 and J usage is TRBJ2-7, with D possibly being TRBD1 (5 bases). The V end lost 5 bases, the J end lost 5 bases, and 10 bases lay between the germline ends. This CDR3 has 12 amino acids. In germline, CDR1 is MNHEY, CDR2 SVGAGI. CDR3 sequence: CASSAQGDEQYF. CDR3 nucleotide sequence: TGTGCCAGCAGTGCGCAGGGTGACGAGCAGTACTTC.

This clone has only a few counts. This chain joins TRBV19 and TRBJ2-7; 10 nucleotides agree with TRBD1. Trimming at V came to 2 bases and at J to 4 bases, leaving 8 bases not matched to a gene. This CDR3 spans 16 amino acids. Looked up from germline, CDR1 is LNHDA and CDR2 is SQIVND (reference sequence). The CDR3 here is CASSIKGQGRRYEQYF. CDR3 DNA sequence: TGTGCCAGTAGTATAAAGGGACAGGGGCGTCGGTACGAGCAGTACTTC. The full variable domain, its missing parts supplied by reference TRBV19 and TRBJ2-7, is DGGITQSPKYLFRKEGQNVTLSCEQNLNHDAMYWYRQDPGQGLRLIYYSQIVNDFQKGDIAEGYSVSREKKESFPLTVTSAQKNPTAFYLCASSIKGQGRRYEQYFGPGTRLTVT.

The chain links TRBV7-2 to TRBJ1-1, with 7 bases lining up with TRBD1. CDR3 length: 13 residues. The ends lost 4 bases at V and 8 bases at J; junction bases unmatched: 7. CDR1 is SGHTA and CDR2 is FQGNSA in the germline V gene. CDR3 protein: CASSSFTGAEAFF. CDR3 sequence (DNA): TGTGCCAGCAGCTCCTTTACAGGGGCAGAAGCTTTCTTT. The full variable domain, in which reference TRBV7-2 and TRBJ1-1 provide the parts outside the CDR3, is GAGVSQSPSNKVTEKGKDVELRCDPISGHTALYWYRQSLGQGLEFLIYFQGNSAPDKSGLPSDRFSAERTGGSVSTLTIQRTQQEDSAVYLCASSSFTGAEAFFGQGTRLTVV.

V gene TRBV25-1 combines with J gene TRBJ2-5; tentatively, D is TRBD2 (6 bases). The CDR3 length is 16 residues. The V and J ends lost 6 bases and 4 bases respectively, with 21 bases between them. Germline lookup yields CDR1 MGHDK and CDR2 SYGVNS. The CDR3: CASSEAGGPGGETQYF. CDR3 DNA sequence: TGTGCCAGCAGCGAGGCCGGGGGTCCCGGTGGAGAGACCCAGTACTTC.

This clone occurred a few times. V gene TRBV29-1 combines with J gene TRBJ2-1, with D possibly being TRBD1 (5 bases). Germline V lookup: CDR1 SQVTM, CDR2 ANQGSEA. Trimming left V 4 bases short and J 5 bases short, with 9 bases between. The CDR3 is made up of 12 amino acids. The CDR3 DNA reads as TGCAGCGTTGGGAAAGGGGACAATGAGCAGTTCTTC. It codes for CSVGKGDNEQFF.

This clone was found a few times. This chain uses TRBV6-5 with TRBJ2-7, with TRBD1 as a possible D gene (6 bases). Germline CDR1 and CDR2: MNHEY and SVGAGI. CDR3 length: 14 amino acids. Trimming cost V 6 bases and J 5 bases, with 17 bases left between them. The CDR3 is CASRQTGPWDEQYF. The CDR3 nucleotides read TGTGCCAGCAGGCAGACAGGACCGTGGGACGAGCAGTACTTC.

This clone was detected a few times. Different DNA sequences within this sample yield the same CDR3. The chain combines TRBV7-2 with TRBJ2-7, with D maybe TRBD2 (6 bases). V lost 5 bases and J lost 4, with 9 bases in between. Germline V gene data show CDR1 as SGHTA and CDR2 as FQGNSA. This CDR3 spans 12 amino acids. CDR3 bases: TGTGCCAGCAGCCCCGGGGGATACGAGCAGTACTTC. Translating gives CASSPGGYEQYF.